This TCR beta chain was documented in a study of T cell repertoires in cytomegalovirus infection. Study background: Both recently identified HLA-C-restricted and well-studied HLA-B-restricted CMV epitopes were used in the study. Study results and limitations: There were carriers of CMV plus the relevant HLA, and cumulative public TCR beta family frequency identified them. The ex vivo response was dominated by HLA-C-restricted CMV-specific TCR beta clonotypes.

In TCRdb, the reads were re-called with MiXCR into one record per CDR3 protein. The profile shows 380,000 or so distinct CDR3 sequences, about 35% of them singletons. The V gene lost 3 bases and the J gene lost 7 bases, with 12 bases spanning the gap. The germline CDR1 and CDR2 sequences are SGHAT and FQNNGV. The CDR3 runs 14 residues. As concerns this clonotype: The antigen is unknown.

The V gene is TRBV11-2, the J gene TRBJ2-2; no clear D. The TCR originated in a human donor in good health (CMV status not recorded). Some clones in this sample may be carry-over from other donors' samples. The sequences come from cultured PBMCs, collected from culture after CMV antigen stimulation. The CDR3 DNA follows: TGTGCCAGCAGCTTCGACCCGGTCGGCGGGGAGCTGTTTTTT. Amino acids: CASSFDPVGGELFF.